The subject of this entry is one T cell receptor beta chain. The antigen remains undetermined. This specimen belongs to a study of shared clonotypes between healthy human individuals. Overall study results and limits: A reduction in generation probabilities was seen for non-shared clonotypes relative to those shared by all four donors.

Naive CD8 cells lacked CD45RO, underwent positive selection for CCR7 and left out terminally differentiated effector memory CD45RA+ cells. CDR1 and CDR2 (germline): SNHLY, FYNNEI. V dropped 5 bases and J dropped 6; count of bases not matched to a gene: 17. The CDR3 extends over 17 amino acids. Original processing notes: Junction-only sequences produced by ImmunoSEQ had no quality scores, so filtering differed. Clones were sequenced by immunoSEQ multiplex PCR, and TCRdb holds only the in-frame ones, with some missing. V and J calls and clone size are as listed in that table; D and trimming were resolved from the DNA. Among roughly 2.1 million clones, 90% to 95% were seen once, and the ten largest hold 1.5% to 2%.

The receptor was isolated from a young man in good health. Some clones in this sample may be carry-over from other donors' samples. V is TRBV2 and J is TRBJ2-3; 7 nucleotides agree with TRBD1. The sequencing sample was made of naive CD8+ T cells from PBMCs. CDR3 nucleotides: TGTGCCAGCAGTCTTAACCAATTACAGGGGCCGGGGGATACGCAGTATTTT. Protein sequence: CASSLNQLQGPGDTQYF. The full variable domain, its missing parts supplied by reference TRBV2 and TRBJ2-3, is EPEVTQTPSHQVTQMGQEVILRCVPISNHLYFYWYRQILGQKVEFLVSFYNNEISEKSEIFDDQFSVERPDGSNFTLKIRSTKLEDSAMYFCASSLNQLQGPGDTQYFGPGTRLTVL.